This TCR beta chain stems from a study of cytomegalovirus exposure and HLA in healthy donors. Remarks on this clone: The target antigen is unknown. A junction boundary mismatches the germline segment, possibly from a read error.

The CDR3 is 11 residues long. The germline V gene encodes CDR1 SNHLY and CDR2 FYNNEI. General study results and limits: A later analysis showed that HLA-associated TCR beta chains had undergone more clonal expansion than equally common others.

13 Jbeta primers and 60 Vbeta primers were used for the PCR. Generated by immunoSEQ multiplex PCR, the TCRdb table keeps only in-frame clones and is missing some. The sample lists approximately 200,000 clones, 75% to 85% occurring once. Material for sequencing was PBMCs. This receptor was identified in a woman aged 45-65 years in good health and CMV-seropositive. The V gene is TRBV2, the J gene TRBJ1-1; TRBD1 matches 8 bases. This CDR3 is CAGRGLAEAFF. The CDR3 DNA reads TGTGCCGGCAGGGGGCTGGCTGAAGCTTTCTTT.